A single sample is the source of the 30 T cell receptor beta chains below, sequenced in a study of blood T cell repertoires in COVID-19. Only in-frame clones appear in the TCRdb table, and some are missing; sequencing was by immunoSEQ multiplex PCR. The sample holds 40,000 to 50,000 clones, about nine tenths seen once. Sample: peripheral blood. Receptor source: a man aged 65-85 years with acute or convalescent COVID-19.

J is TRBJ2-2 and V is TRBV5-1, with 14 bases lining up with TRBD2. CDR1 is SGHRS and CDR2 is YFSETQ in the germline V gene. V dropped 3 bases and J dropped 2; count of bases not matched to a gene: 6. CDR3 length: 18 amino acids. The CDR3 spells CASSSGLAGGINTGELFF. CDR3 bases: TGCGCCAGCAGCTCTGGACTAGCGGGGGGTATAAACACCGGGGAGCTGTTTTTT.

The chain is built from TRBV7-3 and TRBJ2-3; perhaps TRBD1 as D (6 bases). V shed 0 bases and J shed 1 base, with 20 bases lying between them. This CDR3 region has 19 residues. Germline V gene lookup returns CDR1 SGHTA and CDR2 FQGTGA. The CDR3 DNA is TGTGCCAGCAGCTTAACCGGACAGACGGGGTCTGTTCGCACAGATACGCAGTATTTT. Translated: CASSLTGQTGSVRTDTQYF.

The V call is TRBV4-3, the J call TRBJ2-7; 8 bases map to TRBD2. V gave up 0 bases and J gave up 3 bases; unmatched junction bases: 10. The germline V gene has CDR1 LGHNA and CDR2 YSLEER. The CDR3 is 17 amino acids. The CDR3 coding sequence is TGCGCCAGCAGCCAAGATGGGGTCGGGGGGGTCGTCTACGAGCAGTACTTC. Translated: CASSQDGVGGVVYEQYF.

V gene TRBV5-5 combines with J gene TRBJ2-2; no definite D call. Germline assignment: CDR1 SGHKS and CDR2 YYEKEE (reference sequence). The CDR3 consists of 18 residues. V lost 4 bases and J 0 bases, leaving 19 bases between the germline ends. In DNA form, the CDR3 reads TGTGCCAGCAGCCATTTCCCGCTGGGCACGGCGAACACCGGGGAGCTGTTTTTT. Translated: CASSHFPLGTANTGELFF.

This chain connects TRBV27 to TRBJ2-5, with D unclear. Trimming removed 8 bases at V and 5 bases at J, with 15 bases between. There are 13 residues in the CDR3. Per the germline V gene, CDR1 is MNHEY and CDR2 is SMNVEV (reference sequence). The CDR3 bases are TGTGCCAGCGTTCCAGGATCGTTTGAGACCCAGTACTTC. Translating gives CASVPGSFETQYF.

CDR3: CASSSTGGGTGELFF. The CDR3 DNA reads TGTGCCAGCAGCTCTACAGGGGGCGGCACCGGGGAGCTGTTTTTT. The chain has TRBV5-5 and TRBJ2-2, with 9 nucleotides matching TRBD1. The CDR3 loop spans 15 amino acids. Trimming removed 3 bases from V and 4 bases from J; junction bases left unmatched: 4. Germline loops: CDR1 SGHKS, CDR2 YYEKEE (reference sequence).

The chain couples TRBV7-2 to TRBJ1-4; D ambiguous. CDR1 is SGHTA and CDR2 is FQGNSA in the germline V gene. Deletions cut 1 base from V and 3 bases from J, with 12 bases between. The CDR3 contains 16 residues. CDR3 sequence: CASSLGGRGSNEKLFF. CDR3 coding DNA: TGTGCCAGCAGCTTAGGTGGGAGAGGGTCTAATGAAAAACTGTTTTTT.

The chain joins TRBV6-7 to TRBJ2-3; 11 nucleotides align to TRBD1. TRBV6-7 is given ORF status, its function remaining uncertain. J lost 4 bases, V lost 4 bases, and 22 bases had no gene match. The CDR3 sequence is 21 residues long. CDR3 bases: TGTGCCAGCAGTTTTCCCCCACACCTCCCCGGGACAGGGGGGGACTCAGATACGCAGTATTTT. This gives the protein CASSFPPHLPGTGGDSDTQYF.

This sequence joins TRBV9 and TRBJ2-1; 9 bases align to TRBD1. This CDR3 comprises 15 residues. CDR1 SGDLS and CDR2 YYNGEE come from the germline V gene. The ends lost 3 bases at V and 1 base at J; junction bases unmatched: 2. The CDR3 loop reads CASSAGTGSYNEQFF. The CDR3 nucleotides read TGTGCCAGCAGCGCTGGGACAGGGTCCTACAATGAGCAGTTCTTC.

This CDR3 is CASSYPGASYEQYF. The CDR3 DNA sequence: TGTGCCAGCAGTTATCCAGGGGCTTCCTACGAGCAGTACTTC. The rearrangement links TRBV6-2 or TRBV6-3 to TRBJ2-7, with D possibly matching TRBD1 (6 bases). Trimming left V 3 bases short and J 1 base short, with 10 bases between. The CDR3 covers 14 residues. Germline V gene lookup returns CDR1 MNHEY and CDR2 SVGEGT.

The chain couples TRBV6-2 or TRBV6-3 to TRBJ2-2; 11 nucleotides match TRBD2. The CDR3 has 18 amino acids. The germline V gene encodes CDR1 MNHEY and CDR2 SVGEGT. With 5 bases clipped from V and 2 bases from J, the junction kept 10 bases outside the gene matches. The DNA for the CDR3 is TGTGCCAGCAGTACACCAACTAGACTAGCGGGAAACACCGGGGAGCTGTTTTTT. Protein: CASSTPTRLAGNTGELFF.

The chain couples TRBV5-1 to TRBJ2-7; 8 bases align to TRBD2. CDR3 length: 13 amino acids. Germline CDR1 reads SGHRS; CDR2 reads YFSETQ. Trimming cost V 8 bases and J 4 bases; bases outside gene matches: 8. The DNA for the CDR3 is TGCGCCAGTCGCGACAGCGGGGGATACGAGCAGTACTTC. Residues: CASRDSGGYEQYF. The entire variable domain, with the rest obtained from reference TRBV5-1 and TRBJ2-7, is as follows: KAGVTQTPRYLIKTRGQQVTLSCSPISGHRSVSWYQQTPGQGLQFLFEYFSETQRNKGNFPGRFSGRQFSNSRSEMNVSTLELGDSALYLCASRDSGGYEQYFGPGTRLTVT.

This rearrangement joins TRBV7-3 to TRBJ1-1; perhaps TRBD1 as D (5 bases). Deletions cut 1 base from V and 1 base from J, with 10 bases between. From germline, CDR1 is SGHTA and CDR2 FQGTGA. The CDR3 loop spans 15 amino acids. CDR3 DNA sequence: TGTGCCAGCAGCTTAATCAGGGCCCAGAACACTGAAGCTTTCTTT. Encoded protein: CASSLIRAQNTEAFF.

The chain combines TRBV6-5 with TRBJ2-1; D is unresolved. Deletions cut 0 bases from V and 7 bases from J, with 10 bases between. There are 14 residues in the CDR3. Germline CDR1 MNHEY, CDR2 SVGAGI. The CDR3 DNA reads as TGTGCCAGCAGTTACTCGCCTAGAACGAATGAGCAGTTCTTC. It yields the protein CASSYSPRTNEQFF.

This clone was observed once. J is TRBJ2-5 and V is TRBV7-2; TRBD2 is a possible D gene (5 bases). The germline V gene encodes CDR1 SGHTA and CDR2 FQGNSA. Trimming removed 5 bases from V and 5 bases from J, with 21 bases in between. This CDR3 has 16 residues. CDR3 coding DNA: TGTGCCAGCAGCCTCCCGGACTTCGTCAGGTCCGAGACCCAGTACTTC. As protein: CASSLPDFVRSETQYF.

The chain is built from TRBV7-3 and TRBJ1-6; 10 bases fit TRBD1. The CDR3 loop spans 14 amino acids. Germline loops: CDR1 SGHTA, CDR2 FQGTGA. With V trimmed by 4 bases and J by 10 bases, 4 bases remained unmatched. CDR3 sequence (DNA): TGTGCCAGCAGCTGGGGACAGGGGAACTCACCCCTCCACTTT. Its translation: CASSWGQGNSPLHF.

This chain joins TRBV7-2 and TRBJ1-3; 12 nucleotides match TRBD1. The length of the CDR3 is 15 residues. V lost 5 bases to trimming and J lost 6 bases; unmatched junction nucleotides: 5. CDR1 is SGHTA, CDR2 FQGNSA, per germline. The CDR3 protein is CASSPGTGGLNTIYF. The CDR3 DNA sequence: TGTGCCAGCAGCCCCGGGACAGGGGGCTTAAACACCATATATTTT.

CDR3 nucleotides: TGTGCCAGCTCACAGGGACTAGCGGGATCGGAAGAGACCCAGTACTTC. Translated: CASSQGLAGSEETQYF. The chain has TRBV18 and TRBJ2-5; TRBD2 agrees at 13 bases. Germline V gene sequence: CDR1 KGHSH, CDR2 LQKENI. The CDR3 contains 16 residues. Trimming cost V 4 bases and J 3 bases; bases outside gene matches: 5.

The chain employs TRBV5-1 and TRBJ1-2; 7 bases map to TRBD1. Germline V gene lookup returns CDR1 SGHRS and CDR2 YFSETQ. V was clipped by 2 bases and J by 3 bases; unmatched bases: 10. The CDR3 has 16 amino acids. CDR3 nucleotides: TGCGCCAGCAGCTTATCCTGGACAGGAATCGACTATGGCTACACCTTC. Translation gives CASSLSWTGIDYGYTF.

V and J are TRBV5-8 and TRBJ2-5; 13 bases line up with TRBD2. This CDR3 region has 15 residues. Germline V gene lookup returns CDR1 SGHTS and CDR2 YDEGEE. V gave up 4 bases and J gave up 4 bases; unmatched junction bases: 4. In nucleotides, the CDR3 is TGTGCCAGCAGCATGACTAGCGGGGGGAGAGAGACCCAGTACTTC. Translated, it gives CASSMTSGGRETQYF.

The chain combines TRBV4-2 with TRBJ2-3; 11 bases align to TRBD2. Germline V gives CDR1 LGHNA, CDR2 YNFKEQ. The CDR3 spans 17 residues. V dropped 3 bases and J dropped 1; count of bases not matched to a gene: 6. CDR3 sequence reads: CASSHGTSGGGTDTQYF. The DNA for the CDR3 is TGTGCCAGCAGCCACGGAACTAGCGGGGGTGGCACAGATACGCAGTATTTT.

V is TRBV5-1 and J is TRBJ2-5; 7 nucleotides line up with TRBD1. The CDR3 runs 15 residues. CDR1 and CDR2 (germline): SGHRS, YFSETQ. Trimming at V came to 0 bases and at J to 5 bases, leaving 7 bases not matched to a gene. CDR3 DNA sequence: TGCGCCAGCAGCTTGGGGGGACAGTCTGGGGAGACCCAGTACTTC. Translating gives CASSLGGQSGETQYF.

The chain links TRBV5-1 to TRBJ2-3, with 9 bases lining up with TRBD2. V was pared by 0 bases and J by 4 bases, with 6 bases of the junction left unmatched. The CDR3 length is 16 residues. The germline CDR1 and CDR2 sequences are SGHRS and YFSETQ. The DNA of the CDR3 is TGCGCCAGCAGCTTGGAGCGGGGGGCGGGTGCAGATACGCAGTATTTT. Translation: CASSLERGAGADTQYF.

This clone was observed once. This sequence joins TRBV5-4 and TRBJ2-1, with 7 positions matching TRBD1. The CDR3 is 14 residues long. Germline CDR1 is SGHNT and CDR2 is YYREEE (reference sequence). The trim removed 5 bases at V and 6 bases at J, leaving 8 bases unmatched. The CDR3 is CASSLRGWGNEQFF. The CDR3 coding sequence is TGTGCCAGCAGTCTCAGGGGGTGGGGCAATGAGCAGTTCTTC.

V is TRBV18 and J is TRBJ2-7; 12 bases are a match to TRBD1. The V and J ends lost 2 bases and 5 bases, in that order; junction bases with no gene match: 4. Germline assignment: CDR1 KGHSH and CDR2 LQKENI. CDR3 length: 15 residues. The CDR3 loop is CASSPGGTGGDEQYF. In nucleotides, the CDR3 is TGTGCCAGCTCACCAGGTGGGACAGGGGGCGACGAGCAGTACTTC.

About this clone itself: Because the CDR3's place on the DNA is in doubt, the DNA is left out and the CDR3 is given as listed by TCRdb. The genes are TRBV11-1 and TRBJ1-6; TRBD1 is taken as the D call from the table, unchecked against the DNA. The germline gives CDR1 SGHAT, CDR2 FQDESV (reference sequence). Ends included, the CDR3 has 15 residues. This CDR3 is CASSLRARGNSPLHF.

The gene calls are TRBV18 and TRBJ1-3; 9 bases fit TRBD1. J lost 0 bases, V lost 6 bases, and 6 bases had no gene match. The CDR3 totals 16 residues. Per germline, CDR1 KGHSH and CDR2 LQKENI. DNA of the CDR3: TGTGCCAGCTCCGCGACAGGGGGGGCCTCTGGAAACACCATATATTTT. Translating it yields CASSATGGASGNTIYF.

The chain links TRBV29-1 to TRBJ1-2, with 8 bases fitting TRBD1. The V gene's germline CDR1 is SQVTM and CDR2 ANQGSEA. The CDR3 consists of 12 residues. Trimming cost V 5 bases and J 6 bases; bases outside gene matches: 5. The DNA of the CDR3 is TGCAGCGTTCCGAGGACAGGGCATGGCTACACCTTC. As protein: CSVPRTGHGYTF.

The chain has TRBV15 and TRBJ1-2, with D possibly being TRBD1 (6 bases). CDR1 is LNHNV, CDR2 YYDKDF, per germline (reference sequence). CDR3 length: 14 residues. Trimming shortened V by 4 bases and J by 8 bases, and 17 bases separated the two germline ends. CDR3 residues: CATSTRDTSRGYTF. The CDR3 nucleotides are TGTGCCACCAGCACCCGGGACACCTCAAGGGGCTACACCTTC.

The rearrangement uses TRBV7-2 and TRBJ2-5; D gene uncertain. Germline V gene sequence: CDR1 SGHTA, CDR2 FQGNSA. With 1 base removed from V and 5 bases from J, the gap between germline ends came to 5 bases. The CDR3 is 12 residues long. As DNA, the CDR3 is TGTGCCAGCAGCTTAGTCCCGGAGACCCAGTACTTC. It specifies CASSLVPETQYF.